One sample yielded the 18 T cell receptor beta chains listed below, sequenced in a study of brain T cells in children with intractable seizures. Libraries were prepared by immunoSEQ multiplex PCR; TCRdb keeps only in-frame clonotypes and omits some of them. The data hold 110,000 or so clones, with approximately 94% observed a single time. Sequenced here: peripheral blood, sampled at surgery. The receptors were sampled from a boy younger than two with hemimegalencephaly and intractable seizures.

This clone has more than one count but fewer than ten. V and J are TRBV5-1 and TRBJ2-7; 10 bases agree with TRBD2. The V segment lost 4 bases and the J segment 4 bases; nucleotides outside the gene matches: 11. The CDR3 length is 16 residues. Looked up from germline, CDR1 is SGHRS and CDR2 is YFSETQ. CDR3 in amino acids: CASSPWLGTSVYEQYF. The CDR3 DNA reads TGCGCCAGCAGCCCCTGGTTGGGGACTAGCGTATACGAGCAGTACTTC.

This chain joins TRBV23-1 and TRBJ1-1; no clear D gene. TRBV23-1 is an ORF for which the function is uncertain. V gave up 11 bases and J gave up 8 bases, with 12 bases separating them. This CDR3 spans 10 amino acids. The CDR3 sequence: CAFRFGEAFF. CDR3 bases: TGCGCCTTCAGGTTTGGCGAAGCTTTCTTT.

This rearrangement joins TRBV29-1 to TRBJ1-2, with D possibly TRBD1 on 6 matching bases. Between the trimmed V and J ends, which lost 5 bases and 8 bases, there was a span of 15 bases. Germline V CDR1 and CDR2: SQVTM, ANQGSEA. The CDR3 extends over 12 amino acids. CDR3 sequence: CSVLGWGRGYTF. The CDR3 nucleotides are TGCAGCGTTTTGGGGTGGGGGCGAGGCTACACCTTC.

The chain couples TRBV9 to TRBJ2-5; 10 bases line up with TRBD2. V shed 0 bases and J 1 base; nucleotides not matched to a gene: 6. Per germline, CDR1 SGDLS and CDR2 YYNGEE. The CDR3 runs 17 residues. CDR3 coding DNA: TGTGCCAGCAGCGTAGACCCTAGCGGGGGAGTCCAAGAGACCCAGTACTTC. Translating it yields CASSVDPSGGVQETQYF.

The rearrangement uses TRBV5-1 and TRBJ1-3, with 8 bases fitting TRBD1. CDR1 and CDR2 from the germline V gene are SGHRS and YFSETQ. The CDR3 extends over 15 amino acids. Trimming cost V 4 bases and J 11 bases; bases outside gene matches: 14. CDR3 coding DNA: TGCGCCAGCAGCCCACGACAGGGGACGGGTAGCGCCATATATTTT. It codes for CASSPRQGTGSAIYF.

V usage is TRBV5-4 and J usage is TRBJ2-7, with 15 nucleotides matching TRBD2. V lost 4 bases to trimming and J lost 6 bases; unmatched junction nucleotides: 8. CDR3 length equals 16 residues. Per germline, CDR1 SGHNT and CDR2 YYREEE (reference sequence). The CDR3 region is CASSAGLAGGPGEQYF. CDR3 nucleotide sequence: TGTGCCAGCAGCGCGGGACTAGCGGGAGGCCCTGGCGAGCAGTACTTC.

This rearrangement joins TRBV2 to TRBJ1-5, with D hard to call. The CDR3 is 15 amino acids. Trimming removed 3 bases at V and 2 bases at J, with 11 bases between. Germline lookup yields CDR1 SNHLY and CDR2 FYNNEI. The CDR3 bases are TGTGCCAGCAGTGAGTGGGGTTATGGCAATCAGCCCCAGCATTTT. Amino acid sequence: CASSEWGYGNQPQHF.

The gene calls are TRBV4-2 and TRBJ2-5; weak D call: TRBD2 (6 bases). The CDR3 length is 16 residues. CDR1 LGHNA and CDR2 YNFKEQ come from the germline V gene. The germline V and J ends were trimmed by 0 bases and 1 base, with 12 bases remaining between them. CDR3 in amino acids: CASSQDGGSAQETQYF. Here the CDR3 DNA reads TGTGCCAGCAGCCAAGATGGGGGGAGTGCCCAAGAGACCCAGTACTTC.

The rearrangement uses TRBV10-3 and TRBJ2-1; the D gene is possibly TRBD2 (6 bases). Trimming took off 6 bases at V and 0 bases at J, with 18 bases between the two ends. The CDR3 spans 17 residues. The germline V gene encodes CDR1 ENHRY and CDR2 SYGVKD. The CDR3 is CAISELLLGSSYNEQFF. As DNA, the CDR3 is TGTGCCATCAGCGAACTCCTCCTCGGGAGCTCCTACAATGAGCAGTTCTTC.

V and J are TRBV28 and TRBJ2-1; D not resolved. Trimming removed 3 bases at V and 7 bases at J, with 4 bases between. The CDR3 is 11 amino acids. Germline V gives CDR1 MDHEN, CDR2 SYDVKM. The CDR3 DNA reads TGTGCCAGCAGTTTGGGAAATGAGCAGTTCTTC. This gives the protein CASSLGNEQFF.

The J gene is TRBJ2-7, the V gene TRBV27, with D possibly TRBD1 on 6 matching bases. The CDR3 is 14 amino acids. Looked up from germline, CDR1 is MNHEY and CDR2 is SMNVEV (reference sequence). V was cut by 10 bases and J by 6 bases, with 22 bases left in between. In nucleotides, the CDR3 is TGTGCCACCGCAAAGGGGGTTCCGCCGGGCGAGCAGTACTTC. Translating gives CATAKGVPPGEQYF.

The rearrangement uses TRBV7-2 and TRBJ2-3; D is uncertain. Germline-derived CDR1 and CDR2 are SGHTA and FQGNSA. The V and J ends lost 10 bases and 5 bases respectively, with 16 bases between them. The CDR3 runs to 13 residues. CDR3 protein: CATRLDPQDTQYF. DNA of the CDR3: TGTGCCACTAGGTTGGATCCTCAAGATACGCAGTATTTT.

The sample holds one count of this clone. The chain carries TRBV4-1 and TRBJ2-7; 12 nucleotides align to TRBD2. Trimming removed 0 bases from V and 4 bases from J; junction bases left unmatched: 4. The CDR3 sequence is 16 residues long. Germline V gives CDR1 MGHRA, CDR2 YSYEKL. The CDR3 loop is CASSQEKLAGGYEQYF. The CDR3 nucleotides are TGCGCCAGCAGCCAAGAGAAGCTAGCGGGAGGGTACGAGCAGTACTTC.

The J gene is TRBJ2-1, the V gene TRBV27; the match to TRBD2 covers 7 bases. Looked up from germline, CDR1 is MNHEY and CDR2 is SMNVEV (reference sequence). V shed 8 bases and J 4 bases; nucleotides not matched to a gene: 11. This CDR3 is built from 15 residues. CDR3: CASGFIWTRYNEQFF. CDR3 DNA sequence: TGTGCCAGCGGGTTTATTTGGACTAGATACAATGAGCAGTTCTTC.

This sequence joins TRBV3-1 (or the pseudogene TRBV3-2) and TRBJ1-2; D unresolved. CDR1 and CDR2 from the germline V gene are LGHDT and YNNKEL (reference sequence). V lost 1 base and J 2 bases, leaving 2 bases between the germline ends. The CDR3 spans 12 residues. The CDR3 protein is CASSQGNYGYTF. In DNA, the CDR3 is TGTGCCAGCAGCCAAGGGAACTATGGCTACACCTTC.

The rearrangement uses TRBV3-1 (or the pseudogene TRBV3-2) and TRBJ2-1; 9 bases line up with TRBD2. After removal of 5 bases from V and 1 base from J, the junction contained 6 bases not matched to a gene. The CDR3 has 16 residues. Looked up from germline, CDR1 is LGHDT and CDR2 is YNNKEL (reference sequence). The CDR3 loop reads CASSSPAGGSYNEQFF. In DNA form, the CDR3 reads TGTGCCAGCAGCTCCCCGGCGGGAGGGTCCTACAATGAGCAGTTCTTC.

This clone was seen only once. The chain employs TRBV10-3 and TRBJ2-3, with D maybe TRBD1 (6 bases). This CDR3 contains 17 residues. V gave up 6 bases and J gave up 2 bases, with 21 bases separating them. Germline values: CDR1 ENHRY, CDR2 SYGVKD. The DNA of the CDR3 is TGTGCCATCAGGGGACAAGGGGCCTCACCAAACACAGATACGCAGTATTTT. This gives the protein CAIRGQGASPNTDTQYF.

This sequence joins TRBV28 and TRBJ1-1, with no clear D. Trimming pared 5 bases from V and 1 base from J, leaving 11 bases between. Germline V lookup: CDR1 MDHEN, CDR2 SYDVKM. The CDR3 totals 14 residues. CDR3 protein: CASSPTPENTEAFF. DNA of the CDR3: TGTGCCAGCAGTCCCACTCCTGAGAACACTGAAGCTTTCTTT.